This is a list of T cell receptor beta chains from one sample in a study of spatial heterogeneity in lung cancer. TCRdb re-derived calls from the 5' RACE reads in MiXCR, one entry per CDR3 protein. The sample shows 13,000 or so distinct CDR3 sequences, roughly 3.3% of them seen only once. The material was lung tumor tissue, obtained at surgery. The receptors were gathered from a male donor with early-stage non-small cell lung cancer. CDR3s leave out the opening cysteine and the closing phenylalanine or tryptophan. Clone size is not always given. Where it is, it says once, few, many or a class for expanded clones.

abundance,len,j_gene,v_gene,CDR3aa
medium-sized,11,TRBJ1-3,TRBV28,ASLQGAGNTIY
medium-sized,10,TRBJ1-6,TRBV28,ASRVPYSPLH
many,15,TRBJ2-2,TRBV24-1,ATSDFRDSVWTGELF
many,11,TRBJ2-3,TRBV5-4,ASSLGLAGAQY
many,14,TRBJ1-4,TRBV18,ASSPPRGGPVGGLF
many,13,TRBJ1-6,TRBV9,ASSVATGGGSPLH
many,12,TRBJ2-3,TRBV7-8,ASSSTGPTDTQY
many,13,TRBJ1-5,TRBV6-2/TRBV6-3,ASSSLDRGDQPQH
many,12,TRBJ2-7,TRBV20-1,SAMGLRSSYEQY
.,13,TRBJ1-2,TRBV5-6,ASSGGTGGFMRYT
few,9,TRBJ1-6,TRBV30,AWSVDSPLH
many,13,TRBJ2-5,TRBV5-4,ASSGRDTQGETQY
medium-sized,12,TRBJ1-5,TRBV20-1,SAHAGQVNQPQH
many,13,TRBJ1-2,TRBV5-1,ASSLVSGTGFGYT
many,13,TRBJ1-4,TRBV6-1,ASRGLTGLYEKLF
many,11,TRBJ2-3,TRBV3-1,ASSQEGPDTQY
many,13,TRBJ2-7,TRBV28,ASSLGPGVNYEQY
many,15,TRBJ1-5,TRBV6-8,ASSYSSGTSGNQPQH
few,13,TRBJ1-2,TRBV19,ASSIGWGRGYGYT
many,15,TRBJ1-5,TRBV28,ASTPSGLREGNQPQH
many,13,TRBJ2-3,TRBV12-3/TRBV12-4,ASSLEGSRTDTQY
medium-sized,13,TRBJ2-3,TRBV20-1,SARPTSGVTDTQY
many,12,TRBJ1-5,TRBV2,ASSDRSSNQPKH
many,14,TRBJ1-4,TRBV5-1,ASRMEGSSPNEKLF
many,13,TRBJ1-1,TRBV4-1,ASSQEDRRYTEAF
many,14,TRBJ1-3,TRBV7-2,ASSLVTGPTGNTIY
many,13,TRBJ2-5,TRBV7-2,ASSRLAGGPETQY
many,12,TRBJ1-3,TRBV5-5,ASSRGNSGNTIY
medium-sized,9,TRBJ2-3,TRBV10-1,ASSAADTQY
many,12,TRBJ1-2,TRBV24-1,ATSDGPGDYGYT
medium-sized,10,TRBJ2-7,TRBV25-1,ASSPQGREQY
medium-sized,13,TRBJ1-1,TRBV29-1,SVEDRDRGRTEAF
many,12,TRBJ1-5,TRBV12-3/TRBV12-4,ASSGTGGNQPQH
many,10,TRBJ2-7,TRBV11-3,ASSSTIYEQY
large,11,TRBJ2-2,TRBV12-3/TRBV12-4,ASSFRGTGELF
many,14,TRBJ2-1,TRBV24-1,ATSDFMRSAGNEQF
medium-sized,10,TRBJ2-3,TRBV18,ASSPVADTQY
many,15,TRBJ2-6,TRBV7-9,ATQLRGPGSGANVLT
many,13,TRBJ2-7,TRBV7-2,ASSLVAAAQSEQY
many,12,TRBJ2-7,TRBV5-1,ASTPGQSSYEQY
many,12,TRBJ1-5,TRBV6-1,ASSSIHSNQPQH
many,11,TRBJ2-7,TRBV5-6,ASRSPHDYEQY
medium-sized,10,TRBJ2-3,TRBV5-1,ASSLNGDTQY